The next 18 T cell receptor beta chains were all read from a single sample in a study of identical twins. TCRdb re-called the 5' RACE reads through MiXCR, storing one row per CDR3 protein. The sample has 500,000 to 700,000 distinct CDR3 sequences; about 7% are singletons. The same sample was also studied in work on yellow fever vaccine responses in identical twins.

What was sequenced was PBMCs. The receptors come from a woman under 30 in good health.

The sample holds many counts of this clonotype. The chain couples TRBV6-4 to TRBJ2-3; D might be TRBD1 (7 bases). CDR3 length equals 14 residues. Germline V gene lookup returns CDR1 MRHNA and CDR2 SNTAGT. Trimming took off 5 bases at V and 6 bases at J, with 15 bases between the two ends. CDR3 nucleotide sequence: TGTGCCAGCAGTCCCTCAGGGGGGATCGATACGCAGTATTTT. Protein sequence: CASSPSGGIDTQYF.

This clonotype was seen a few times. V is TRBV10-3 and J is TRBJ1-1, with D unresolved. Germline CDR1 reads ENHRY; CDR2 reads SYGVKD. This CDR3 spans 11 amino acids. Trimming left V 2 bases short and J 7 bases short, with 5 bases between. CDR3 residues: CAISENYEAFF. The CDR3 nucleotides read TGTGCCATCAGTGAGAATTATGAAGCTTTCTTT.

V is TRBV28 and J is TRBJ2-1; D remains unclear. Germline V gene data show CDR1 as MDHEN and CDR2 as SYDVKM. This CDR3 spans 14 amino acids. The V end was cut by 5 bases, the J end by 6 bases, with 14 bases between. The CDR3 bases are TGTGCCAGCAGTCCGCGGACCACCATCAATGAGCAGTTCTTC. This encodes CASSPRTTINEQFF.

This chain links TRBV15 with TRBJ1-1; TRBD1 might be the D (5 bases). The germline V gene encodes CDR1 LNHNV and CDR2 YYDKDF (reference sequence). The V gene lost 5 bases and the J gene lost 2 bases, with 18 bases spanning the gap. The CDR3 spans 16 residues. The CDR3 here is CATSAHAGGKNTEAFF. DNA of the CDR3: TGTGCCACCAGCGCCCATGCCGGGGGGAAAAACACTGAAGCTTTCTTT.

The chain has TRBV4-1 and TRBJ1-4, with 12 nucleotides matching TRBD1. CDR3 length: 16 amino acids. V shed 1 base, J shed 5 bases, and the junction held 2 bases outside the gene matches. Germline-derived CDR1 and CDR2 are MGHRA and YSYEKL. The CDR3 is CASSQGDRGRNEKLFF. CDR3 DNA sequence: TGCGCCAGCAGCCAAGGGGACAGGGGGCGGAATGAAAAACTGTTTTTT.

The table lists this clonotype with a few counts. The rearrangement joins TRBV9 to TRBJ1-2; the match to TRBD1 covers 8 bases. The CDR3 extends over 15 amino acids. Germline assignment: CDR1 SGDLS and CDR2 YYNGEE. V gave up 0 bases and J gave up 4 bases; unmatched junction bases: 5. The CDR3 sequence is CASSVGQGATYGYTF. In DNA, the CDR3 is TGTGCCAGCAGCGTAGGGCAGGGGGCTACCTATGGCTACACCTTC.

This clonotype was recorded at least ten times. The chain combines TRBV2 with TRBJ2-1; D may be TRBD2 (5 bases). V was pared by 6 bases and J by 14 bases, with 17 bases between. CDR1 SNHLY and CDR2 FYNNEI come from the germline V gene. CDR3 length equals 12 residues. CDR3 protein: CASRSVRESKFF. CDR3 in DNA: TGTGCCAGCAGGTCCGTCCGGGAAAGTAAGTTCTTC.

The chain combines TRBV15 with TRBJ1-2; the D gene is possibly TRBD1 (5 bases). The CDR3 extends over 14 amino acids. The V gene's germline CDR1 is LNHNV and CDR2 YYDKDF (reference sequence). The V and J ends lost 3 bases and 7 bases respectively, with 15 bases between them. CDR3 loop: CATSRAWGDSGYTF. The CDR3 DNA sequence: TGTGCCACCAGCAGGGCCTGGGGGGATTCTGGCTACACCTTC.

This clonotype has only a few counts. The J gene is TRBJ1-2, the V gene TRBV20-1; a possible D gene is TRBD1 (5 bases). Germline lookup yields CDR1 DFQATT and CDR2 SNEGSKA (reference sequence). There are 13 residues in the CDR3. Trimming removed 7 bases at V and 2 bases at J, with 14 bases between. CDR3 coding DNA: TGCAGTGTCCGGACACCACCAAACTATGGCTACACCTTC. Translated, it gives CSVRTPPNYGYTF.

There are a few counts of this clonotype. The chain couples TRBV28 to TRBJ2-5; D is ambiguous. CDR1 and CDR2 from the germline V gene are MDHEN and SYDVKM. The CDR3 totals 11 residues. The V and J ends lost 11 bases and 1 base respectively, with 8 bases between them. This chain's CDR3 is CACRSQETQYF. CDR3 nucleotides: TGTGCCTGCCGCTCCCAAGAGACCCAGTACTTC. Using reference TRBV28 and TRBJ2-5 for the parts outside the CDR3, the full variable domain is DVKVTQSSRYLVKRTGEKVFLECVQDMDHENMFWYRQDPGLGLRLIYFSYDVKMKEKGDIPEGYSVSREKKERFSLILESASTNQTSMYLCACRSQETQYFGPGTRLLVL.

This clonotype was seen many times. V is TRBV6-1 and J is TRBJ2-7; possible D gene TRBD1, 5 bases. CDR3 length: 13 residues. From germline, CDR1 is MNHNS and CDR2 SASEGT. V shed 10 bases and J shed 3 bases, with 16 bases lying between them. The CDR3 nucleotides are TGTGCCAACAAGTGTGACAGCCACTACGAGCAGTACGTC. Residues: CANKCDSHYEQYV.

Only a few counts were recorded for this clonotype. V and J are TRBV6-6 and TRBJ2-1, with 7 bases that match TRBD2. This CDR3 spans 13 amino acids. Germline CDR1 and CDR2: MNHNY and SVGAGI (reference sequence). Unmatched junction bases numbered 0, after V lost 6 bases and J lost 1 base. Written as DNA, the CDR3 is TGTGCCAGCAGGCGGGAGTCCTACAATGAGCAGTTCTTC. It is translated as CASRRESYNEQFF.

Many counts were recorded for this clonotype. The V and J genes are TRBV29-1 and TRBJ1-1, with D possibly TRBD1 on 5 matching bases. The V end lost 2 bases, the J end lost 0 bases, and 7 bases lay between the germline ends. This CDR3 comprises 13 residues. The germline CDR1 and CDR2 sequences are SQVTM and ANQGSEA. The CDR3 nucleotides read TGCAGCGTTGAAACGACAGTGAACACTGAAGCTTTCTTT. Translated: CSVETTVNTEAFF.

This clonotype has ten or more counts. The gene calls are TRBV6-1 and TRBJ2-5, with a tentative D call TRBD2 (5 bases). With 5 bases removed from V and 5 bases from J, the gap between germline ends came to 12 bases. Germline V gene data show CDR1 as MNHNS and CDR2 as SASEGT. This CDR3 is built from 13 residues. Written as DNA, the CDR3 is TGTGCCAGCAGTCGACGGGGTGGCGAGACCCAGTACTTC. Its translation is CASSRRGGETQYF.

The table lists this clonotype with a few counts. The genes are TRBV5-1 and TRBJ2-3, with D perhaps being TRBD1 or TRBD2 (6 bases each). The CDR3 totals 16 residues. The ends were cut back, 4 bases at V and 1 base at J, with 16 bases in the middle. The germline V gene encodes CDR1 SGHRS and CDR2 YFSETQ. CDR3 sequence reads: CASSPSGGRGTDTQYF. CDR3 bases: TGCGCCAGCAGCCCCTCCGGGGGCCGGGGCACAGATACGCAGTATTTT.

At least ten counts were recorded for this clonotype. This CDR3 reads CASSLVRTGVPSYEQYF. CDR3 in DNA: TGTGCCAGCAGCTTAGTGAGGACAGGGGTTCCCTCCTACGAGCAGTACTTC. The chain recombines TRBV7-9 with TRBJ2-7; 9 bases align to TRBD1. Germline V gene data show CDR1 as SEHNR and CDR2 as FQNEAQ (reference sequence). There are 17 residues in the CDR3. The V and J ends lost 1 base and 0 bases, in that order; junction bases with no gene match: 7.

In its sample, this clonotype was seen many times. J is TRBJ2-3 and V is TRBV4-2; 9 bases agree with TRBD2. The CDR3 totals 16 residues. In germline, CDR1 is LGHNA, CDR2 YNFKEQ. Trimming removed 1 base from V and 2 bases from J; junction bases left unmatched: 4. CDR3 nucleotide sequence: TGTGCCAGCAGCCAAGCTCCTAGCGGGGCCACAGATACGCAGTATTTT. Its protein is CASSQAPSGATDTQYF.

This clonotype was seen a handful of times. The chain recombines TRBV20-1 with TRBJ2-5; D is possibly TRBD1 or TRBD2 (5 bases each). This CDR3 region has 18 residues. The germline gives CDR1 DFQATT, CDR2 SNEGSKA (reference sequence). V lost 1 base and J 1 base, leaving 22 bases between the germline ends. The chain's CDR3 is CSARGGGGQGVSQETQYF. Here the CDR3 DNA reads TGCAGTGCTAGAGGGGGTGGAGGTCAGGGAGTTTCCCAAGAGACCCAGTACTTC.